In its sample, the clone carrying this T cell receptor (beta chain) was seen a few times. This sample is part of a study of cytomegalovirus exposure and HLA in healthy donors. Turning to the study itself: HLA-typed donors were the source of 90 million or so unique TCRs, which an early data release held.

Participants comprised healthy donors of bone marrow. With 1 base clipped from V and 5 bases from J, the junction kept 3 bases outside the gene matches. CDR1 LGHNA and CDR2 YSLEER come from the germline V gene. There are 15 residues in the CDR3. In the PCR, 60 Vbeta and 13 Jbeta primers were used. Using immunoSEQ multiplex PCR, the repertoire was profiled, and TCRdb retains in-frame clones only, with some absent. Of under 200,000 clones in the sample, about 65% were seen once. V gene TRBV4-3 combines with J gene TRBJ2-7; TRBD2 aligns across 12 bases. Sequencing was performed on PBMCs. The TCR sequence derives from a woman under 40 in good health and CMV-seronegative. The CDR3 spells CASSQGPSGRDEQYF. CDR3 in DNA: TGCGCCAGCAGCCAAGGTCCTAGCGGGAGGGACGAGCAGTACTTC.